The TCR beta chain under discussion was sequenced for a study of cytomegalovirus exposure and HLA in healthy donors. Study-wide background: In an earlier analysis, 90 million to 130 million unique TCR beta sequences were found from 200 million or so T cells.

Study-wide findings and caveats: Reports state that TCR beta sequences accurately predicted most subjects' HLA-A and HLA-B alleles. Association with HLA alleles at 0.05 false discovery rate was found for 16,951 TCR beta sequences in a later analysis.

CDR3 size: 13 residues. The junction had 7 bases not matched to a gene; V was cut back by 2 bases and J by 7 bases. The germline V gene has CDR1 GTSNPN and CDR2 SVGIG (reference sequence). PCR employed 60 Vbeta and 13 Jbeta primers. Sequenced by immunoSEQ multiplex PCR; TCRdb stores in-frame clones only, minus some. Of approximately 75,000 clones in the sample, approximately 70% are singletons; the top ten hold roughly 21%. As to this clone: The antigen is undetermined.

The origin of this receptor is a man in his forties or fifties in good health and CMV-seropositive. The chain joins TRBV30 to TRBJ1-1, with 7 bases aligning to TRBD1. The sample consisted of PBMCs. CDR3 in amino acids: CAWSFDRAIEAFF. CDR3 nucleotide sequence: TGTGCCTGGAGTTTTGACAGGGCTATTGAAGCTTTCTTT.